The rows below give T cell receptor beta chains drawn from one sample of a study of blood T cells in healthy people across ages. TCRdb reprocessed the 5' RACE reads via MiXCR and lists one record per CDR3 protein. Of about 1.8 million distinct CDR3 sequences listed, around 48% are singletons. Sequencing was done on a sample of blood. Source of these receptors: a woman aged 40 to 49 in good health. The CDR3 runs from the conserved cysteine through the conserved F or W. D genes are given only for firm matches. The size entry is marked missing in some rows and otherwise reads once, few, many or a size class.

TRBV5-6	-	TRBJ1-6	20	-	CASSPGPVPLLSSYNSPLHF	TGTGCCAGCAGCCCCGGACCGGTACCACTCTTGAGCTCCTATAATTCACCCCTCCACTTT
TRBV4-3	TRBD1	TRBJ2-3	18	-	CASSQDTPGQGARDTQYF	TGCGCCAGCAGCCAAGACACCCCGGGACAGGGGGCCAGGGATACGCAGTATTTT
TRBV12-3/TRBV12-4	-	TRBJ1-2	14	-	CASNPRPSNYGYTF	TGTGCCAGCAACCCTCGTCCCTCTAACTATGGCTACACCTTC
TRBV28	-	TRBJ2-1	12	-	CASSLPGQEQFF	TGTGCCAGCAGTTTACCGGGTCAGGAGCAGTTCTTC
TRBV10-3	TRBD2	TRBJ2-3	18	-	CAISEFAGLAALGNTQYF	TGTGCCATCAGTGAGTTCGCGGGACTAGCGGCCTTGGGAAATACGCAGTATTTT
TRBV6-5	-	TRBJ2-5	15	-	CASSYSGPSQETQYF	TGTGCCAGCAGTTACTCAGGACCAAGCCAAGAGACCCAGTACTTC
TRBV5-1	-	TRBJ2-3	15	few	CASSLDVRSTDTQYF	TGCGCCAGCAGCTTGGATGTCAGATCCACAGATACGCAGTATTTT
TRBV29-1	TRBD2	TRBJ2-1	13	few	CSVASGGWGEQFF	TGCAGCGTTGCGAGCGGGGGCTGGGGTGAGCAGTTCTTC
TRBV9	TRBD2	TRBJ2-5	15	few	CASSVSQRGEETQYF	TGTGCCAGCAGCGTAAGTCAGCGGGGGGAAGAGACCCAGTACTTC
TRBV15	-	TRBJ2-5	14	-	CATSMLAAQGTQYF	TGTGCCACCAGCATGTTAGCGGCCCAAGGGACCCAGTACTTC
TRBV4-2	TRBD2	TRBJ2-5	15	-	CASSQERAGKETQYF	TGTGCCAGCAGCCAAGAACGAGCGGGGAAAGAGACCCAGTACTTC
TRBV2	-	TRBJ1-2	13	-	CASRVSRNYGYTF	TGTGCCAGCAGGGTCAGTCGGAACTATGGCTACACCTTC
TRBV27	TRBD2	TRBJ2-3	17	-	CASSLLWTSGGPDTQYF	TGTGCCAGCAGTTTATTGTGGACTAGCGGGGGGCCAGATACGCAGTATTTT
TRBV7-2	TRBD1	TRBJ2-1	15	few	CASSLSSQGVHEQFF	TGTGCCAGCAGCTTAAGTTCCCAGGGGGTCCATGAGCAGTTCTTC
TRBV5-5	TRBD2	TRBJ2-1	19	-	CASSWGVLAGGISYNEQFF	TGTGCCAGCAGCTGGGGGGTACTAGCGGGAGGGATTTCCTACAATGAGCAGTTCTTC
TRBV28	TRBD2	TRBJ2-5	18	-	CASSGLGTINPTWETQYF	TGTGCCAGCAGTGGGCTTGGGACTATCAATCCTACCTGGGAGACCCAGTACTTC
TRBV6-2/TRBV6-3	-	TRBJ1-2	11	few	CASTKGYGYTF	TGTGCCAGCACCAAGGGGTATGGCTACACCTTC
TRBV6-6	TRBD1	TRBJ2-5	15	-	CASSARGQNQETQYF	TGTGCCAGCAGTGCACGGGGACAGAACCAAGAGACCCAGTACTTC
TRBV5-5	TRBD2	TRBJ2-5	14	-	CASSAGTGGLAQYF	TGTGCCAGCAGCGCAGGGACGGGGGGATTGGCCCAGTACTTC
TRBV27	-	TRBJ1-2	13	-	CASRSPVPGGYTF	TGTGCCAGCAGATCCCCGGTACCGGGGGGCTACACCTTC
TRBV6-2/TRBV6-3	TRBD1	TRBJ2-4	20	-	CASSYERGQGVDYVKNIQYF	TGTGCCAGCAGTTACGAAAGGGGACAGGGGGTCGATTATGTCAAAAACATTCAGTACTTC
TRBV11-2	-	TRBJ2-4	16	-	CASSFGEVLAKNIQYF	TGTGCCAGCAGCTTCGGGGAGGTTTTAGCCAAAAACATTCAGTACTTC
TRBV20-1	-	TRBJ1-6	15	-	CSARTAGVYNSPLHF	TGCAGTGCTAGAACGGCAGGGGTTTATAATTCACCCCTCCACTTT
TRBV11-1	-	TRBJ1-2	13	-	CASSTSGAYGYTF	TGTGCCAGCAGCACATCGGGGGCATATGGCTACACCTTC
TRBV15	-	TRBJ2-7	13	few	CATSRDSLYEQYF	TGTGCCACCAGCAGAGATTCTCTCTACGAGCAGTACTTC
TRBV14	-	TRBJ1-6	15	-	CASSQEIWGNSPLHF	TGTGCCAGCAGCCAAGAGATATGGGGTAATTCACCCCTCCACTTT
TRBV6-2/TRBV6-3	-	TRBJ2-7	18	-	CASSYSIVIPPRFMEQYF	TGTGCCAGCAGTTACTCGATTGTTATACCCCCGAGGTTTATGGAGCAGTACTTC
TRBV10-3	-	TRBJ2-3	13	-	CAISRGGTDTQYF	TGTGCCATCAGCAGGGGAGGAACAGATACGCAGTATTTT
TRBV6-5	TRBD1	TRBJ2-5	15	few	CASSPYKQGTETQYF	TGTGCCAGCAGTCCCTATAAACAGGGGACAGAGACCCAGTACTTC
TRBV9	-	TRBJ2-5	19	-	CASSEQHRSGGLYQETQYF	TGTGCCAGCAGCGAACAACACCGTAGCGGAGGCCTGTACCAAGAGACCCAGTACTTC
TRBV5-1	TRBD1	TRBJ2-7	16	-	CASSLGQGLMSYEQYF	TGCGCCAGCAGCTTGGGACAGGGGCTAATGTCCTACGAGCAGTACTTC
TRBV29-1	TRBD2	TRBJ2-5	16	few	CSVMGLAGGFQETQYF	TGCAGCGTTATGGGACTAGCGGGGGGATTCCAAGAGACCCAGTACTTC
TRBV6-5	-	TRBJ1-2	14	-	CASSQSVANYGYTF	TGTGCCAGCAGTCAAAGCGTAGCTAACTATGGCTACACCTTC
TRBV7-2	TRBD2	TRBJ2-7	16	-	CASSLVIASGSYEQYF	TGTGCCAGCAGCTTAGTGATCGCTAGCGGCTCCTACGAGCAGTACTTC
TRBV7-9	-	TRBJ1-2	14	-	CASSAHHGIYGYTF	TGTGCCAGCAGCGCGCACCACGGCATATATGGCTACACCTTC
TRBV11-1	TRBD1	TRBJ2-5	21	-	CASSLRGLGDRGQVGGETQYF	TGTGCCAGCAGCTTAAGAGGATTAGGGGACAGGGGGCAGGTCGGTGGAGAGACCCAGTACTTC
TRBV12-3/TRBV12-4	-	TRBJ2-5	14	few	CASGVGGVPETQYF	TGTGCCAGCGGGGTTGGCGGAGTACCGGAGACCCAGTACTTC
TRBV5-8	-	TRBJ2-5	15	-	CASSFIADSQETQYF	TGTGCCAGCAGCTTTATAGCGGACAGCCAAGAGACCCAGTACTTC
TRBV10-3	-	TRBJ1-1	14	-	CAISESMTNTEAFF	TGTGCCATCAGTGAGTCGATGACGAACACTGAAGCTTTCTTT
TRBV4-3	-	TRBJ2-6	15	-	CASGQDLSGYNVLTF	TGCGCCAGCGGCCAAGATCTGTCAGGCTACAACGTCCTGACTTTC
TRBV7-3	-	TRBJ2-5	14	many	CASSQGGSRETQYF	TGTGCCAGCAGCCAAGGAGGATCCCGAGAGACCCAGTACTTC
TRBV4-3	TRBD1	TRBJ2-1	15	-	CASSPTGTGWDEQFF	TGCGCCAGCAGTCCCACCGGGACAGGGTGGGATGAGCAGTTCTTC
TRBV7-2	TRBD1	TRBJ2-4	17	-	CASSYDRASIAKNIQYF	TGTGCCAGCAGCTACGACAGGGCAAGCATAGCCAAAAACATTCAGTACTTC
TRBV9	-	TRBJ1-4	17	-	CASSVGPSPATNEKLFF	TGTGCCAGCAGCGTAGGCCCCTCCCCGGCAACTAATGAAAAACTGTTTTTT
TRBV6-2/TRBV6-3	-	TRBJ2-5	13	-	CASSYSSGVTQYF	TGTGCCAGCAGTTACTCGAGTGGGGTGACCCAGTACTTC
TRBV10-3	-	TRBJ1-2	11	-	CAISEENGYTF	TGTGCCATCAGTGAAGAGAATGGCTACACCTTC
TRBV10-3	-	TRBJ2-5	14	few	CAISERAAAETQYF	TGTGCCATCAGTGAGCGGGCAGCGGCAGAGACCCAGTACTTC
TRBV7-2	TRBD1	TRBJ2-7	15	-	CASSPGQGAIYEQYF	TGTGCCAGCAGCCCCGGACAGGGGGCTATCTACGAGCAGTACTTC
TRBV12-5	TRBD1	TRBJ2-3	15	many	CASGSGTASTDTQYF	TGTGCTAGTGGATCCGGGACAGCCTCCACAGATACGCAGTATTTT
TRBV6-6	-	TRBJ2-5	11	many	CASRNRETQYF	TGTGCCAGCAGAAACAGGGAGACCCAGTACTTC
TRBV15	-	TRBJ1-4	13	once	CATSRTVNEKLFF	TGTGCCACCAGCAGGACAGTTAATGAAAAGCTGTTTTTT
TRBV6-6	-	TRBJ2-5	15	-	CASSSGRDLRETQYF	TGTGCCAGCAGTTCGGGCAGGGACCTCCGGGAGACCCAGTACTTC
TRBV7-9	-	TRBJ2-7	12	-	CASSLVTGKQYF	TGTGCCAGCAGCTTAGTGACAGGAAAGCAGTACTTC
TRBV7-2	-	TRBJ2-1	14	-	CTSSQNLRFGEQFF	TGTACCAGCAGCCAAAATCTTCGTTTCGGTGAGCAGTTCTTC